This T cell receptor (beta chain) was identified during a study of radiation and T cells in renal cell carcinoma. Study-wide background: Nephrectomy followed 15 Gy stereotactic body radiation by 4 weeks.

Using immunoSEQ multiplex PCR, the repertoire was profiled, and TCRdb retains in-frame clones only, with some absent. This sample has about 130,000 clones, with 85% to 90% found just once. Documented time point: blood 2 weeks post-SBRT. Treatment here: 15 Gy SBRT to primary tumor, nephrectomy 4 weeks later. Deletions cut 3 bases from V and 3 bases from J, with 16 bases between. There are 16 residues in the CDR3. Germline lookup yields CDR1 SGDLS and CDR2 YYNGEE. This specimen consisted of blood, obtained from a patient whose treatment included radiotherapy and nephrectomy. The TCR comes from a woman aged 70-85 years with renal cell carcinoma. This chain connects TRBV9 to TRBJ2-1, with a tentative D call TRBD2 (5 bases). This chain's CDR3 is CASSGLREWSYNEQFF. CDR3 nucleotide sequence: TGTGCCAGCAGCGGCCTGAGGGAATGGAGCTACAATGAGCAGTTCTTC.